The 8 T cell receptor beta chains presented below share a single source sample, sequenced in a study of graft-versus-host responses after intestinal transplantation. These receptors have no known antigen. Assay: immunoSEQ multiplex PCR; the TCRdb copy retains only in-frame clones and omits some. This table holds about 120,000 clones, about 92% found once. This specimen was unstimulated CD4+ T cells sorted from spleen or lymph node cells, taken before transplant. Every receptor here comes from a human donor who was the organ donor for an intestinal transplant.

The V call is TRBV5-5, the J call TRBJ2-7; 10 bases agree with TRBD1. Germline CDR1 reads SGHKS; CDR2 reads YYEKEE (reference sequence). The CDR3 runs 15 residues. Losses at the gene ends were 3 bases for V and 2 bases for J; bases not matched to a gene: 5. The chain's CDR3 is CASSYGDRGTYEQYF. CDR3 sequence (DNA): TGTGCCAGCAGCTACGGGGACAGGGGCACCTACGAGCAGTACTTC. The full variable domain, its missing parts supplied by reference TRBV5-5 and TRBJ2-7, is DAGVTQSPTHLIKTRGQQVTLRCSPISGHKSVSWYQQVLGQGPQFIFQYYEKEERGRGNFPDRFSARQFPNYSSELNVNALLLGDSALYLCASSYGDRGTYEQYFGPGTRLTVT.

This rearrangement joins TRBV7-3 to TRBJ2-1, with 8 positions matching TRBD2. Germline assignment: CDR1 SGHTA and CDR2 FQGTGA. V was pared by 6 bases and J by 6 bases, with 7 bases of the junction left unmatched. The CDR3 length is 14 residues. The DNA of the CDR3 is TGTGCCAGCAGGTTCCGGGAGGGCCCCAATGAGCAGTTCTTC. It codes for CASRFREGPNEQFF.

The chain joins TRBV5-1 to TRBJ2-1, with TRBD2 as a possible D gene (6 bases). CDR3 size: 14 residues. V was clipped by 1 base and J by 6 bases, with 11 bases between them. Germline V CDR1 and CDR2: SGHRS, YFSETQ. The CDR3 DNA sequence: TGCGCCAGCAGCTTGTTCGGGACTCTCAATGAGCAGTTCTTC. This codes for CASSLFGTLNEQFF.

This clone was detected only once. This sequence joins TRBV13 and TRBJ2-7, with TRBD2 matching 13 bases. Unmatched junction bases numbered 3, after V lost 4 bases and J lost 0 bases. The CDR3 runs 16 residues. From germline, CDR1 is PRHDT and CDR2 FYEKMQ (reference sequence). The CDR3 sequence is CASSSGTSGISYEQYF. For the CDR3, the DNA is TGTGCCAGCAGCTCCGGGACTAGCGGGATCTCCTACGAGCAGTACTTC.

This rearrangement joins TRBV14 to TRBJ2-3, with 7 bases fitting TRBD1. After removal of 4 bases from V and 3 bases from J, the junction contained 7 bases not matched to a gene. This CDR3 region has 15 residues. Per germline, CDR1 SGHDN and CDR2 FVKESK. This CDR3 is CASSPPGQLTDTQYF. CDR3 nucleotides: TGTGCCAGCAGCCCCCCGGGACAGTTAACAGATACGCAGTATTTT.

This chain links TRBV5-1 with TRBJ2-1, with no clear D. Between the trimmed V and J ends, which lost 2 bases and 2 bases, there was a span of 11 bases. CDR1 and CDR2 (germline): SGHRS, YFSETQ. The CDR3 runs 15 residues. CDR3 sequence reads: CASSFAVQTYNEQFF. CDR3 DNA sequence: TGCGCCAGCAGCTTCGCGGTTCAAACCTACAATGAGCAGTTCTTC.

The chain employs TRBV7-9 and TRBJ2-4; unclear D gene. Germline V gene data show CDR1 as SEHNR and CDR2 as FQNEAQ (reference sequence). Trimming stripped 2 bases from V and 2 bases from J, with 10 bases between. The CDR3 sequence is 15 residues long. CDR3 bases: TGTGCCAGCAGCTTATTTCTAGGGACCAAAAACATTCAGTACTTC. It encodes CASSLFLGTKNIQYF.

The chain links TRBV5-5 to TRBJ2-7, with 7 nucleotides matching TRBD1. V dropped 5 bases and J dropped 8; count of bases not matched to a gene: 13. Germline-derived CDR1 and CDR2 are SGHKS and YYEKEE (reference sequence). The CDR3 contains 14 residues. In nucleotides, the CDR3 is TGTGCCAGCAGTAACCAGGGGGTGTATCGGAAGCAGTACTTC. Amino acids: CASSNQGVYRKQYF.